Listed here are 25 T cell receptor beta chains from one sample, sequenced in a study of human versus mouse CDR3 diversity and MHC coevolution. Profiled with immunoSEQ multiplex PCR; TCRdb holds only in-frame clones, not every one. This table holds about 81,000 clones, just under 95% found once. Sequenced input: naive CD4+ T cells from blood. Subset specified: CD45RO-negative CD62L-positive naive CD4 T cells. These receptors all stem from a person between 25 and 70 years old in good health.

The chain uses TRBV2 and TRBJ2-7; D possibly corresponds to TRBD2 (5 bases). V was shortened by 6 bases and J by 3 bases, with 9 bases between the two germline ends. Germline assignment: CDR1 SNHLY and CDR2 FYNNEI. The CDR3 sequence is 12 residues long. DNA for the CDR3: TGTGCCAGCAGGACCGACTACTACGAGCAGTACTTC. As protein: CASRTDYYEQYF. The variable domain in full, completed from reference TRBV2 and TRBJ2-7, reads EPEVTQTPSHQVTQMGQEVILRCVPISNHLYFYWYRQILGQKVEFLVSFYNNEISEKSEIFDDQFSVERPDGSNFTLKIRSTKLEDSAMYFCASRTDYYEQYFGPGTRLTVT.

The chain recombines TRBV5-8 with TRBJ2-5; TRBD2 matches 13 bases. The CDR3 is made up of 16 amino acids. Germline V gene sequence: CDR1 SGHTS, CDR2 YDEGEE. V gave up 4 bases and J gave up 1 base; unmatched junction bases: 4. The CDR3 sequence is CASSRTSGSAQETQYF. In DNA form, the CDR3 reads TGTGCCAGCAGCCGGACTAGCGGGAGTGCCCAAGAGACCCAGTACTTC.

The table lists this clone with a count of one. The V and J genes are TRBV19 and TRBJ1-2; tentatively, D is TRBD1 (6 bases). V shed 6 bases and J shed 8 bases, with 16 bases lying between them. Germline V gene data show CDR1 as LNHDA and CDR2 as SQIVND (reference sequence). The CDR3 contains 13 residues. CDR3 nucleotides: TGTGCCAGTAGAGTCGGGGGGGCTGGCGGCTACACCTTC. Protein: CASRVGGAGGYTF.

V and J are TRBV19 and TRBJ2-7; 10 bases are shared with TRBD1. The J segment lost 5 bases and the V segment lost 3 bases, leaving 1 base of the junction unmatched. The germline gives CDR1 LNHDA, CDR2 SQIVND (reference sequence). The CDR3 runs 13 residues. The DNA for the CDR3 is TGTGCCAGTAGTATGGACAGGGGGAACGAGCAGTACTTC. Residues: CASSMDRGNEQYF.

V and J are TRBV9 and TRBJ2-3; 7 bases fit TRBD1. The CDR3 consists of 16 residues. Trimming cost V 2 bases and J 1 base; bases outside gene matches: 7. Germline V gene sequence: CDR1 SGDLS, CDR2 YYNGEE. CDR3 sequence reads: CASSVGQGVGTDTQYF. The DNA for the CDR3 is TGTGCCAGCAGCGTGGGTCAGGGGGTCGGCACAGATACGCAGTATTTT.

The chain is built from TRBV5-1 and TRBJ2-1; maybe TRBD2 (5 bases). This CDR3 has 17 amino acids. CDR1 is SGHRS and CDR2 is YFSETQ in the germline V gene. V lost 0 bases, J lost 5 bases, and 18 bases lay in between. The CDR3 DNA is TGCGCCAGCAGCTTGGCGCGGGTCGGGTTTGGCGACAATGAGCAGTTCTTC. Protein product: CASSLARVGFGDNEQFF.

The CDR3 protein is CASSGRGGFDGYTF. CDR3 nucleotide sequence: TGTGCCAGCAGCGGACGGGGGGGGTTTGACGGCTACACCTTC. V gene TRBV9 combines with J gene TRBJ1-2; tentatively, D is TRBD1 (5 bases). Germline lookup yields CDR1 SGDLS and CDR2 YYNGEE. CDR3 length: 14 residues. V dropped 3 bases and J dropped 8 bases, with 17 bases sitting between them. Supplemented by reference TRBV9 and TRBJ1-2, the full variable domain reads DSGVTQTPKHLITATGQRVTLRCSPRSGDLSVYWYQQSLDQGLQFLIQYYNGEERAKGNILERFSAQQFPDLHSELNLSSLELGDSALYFCASSGRGGFDGYTFGSGTRLTVV.

About this clone itself: Distinct nucleotide sequences in the sample also encode this CDR3. The rearrangement uses TRBV7-9 and TRBJ2-3; 7 bases match TRBD2. Germline CDR1 reads SEHNR; CDR2 reads FQNEAQ (reference sequence). The CDR3 is 16 amino acids. J lost 3 bases, V lost 2 bases, and 8 bases had no gene match. CDR3 nucleotide sequence: TGTGCCAGCAGCTTAAGCGGGGCGGTTAGTACAGATACGCAGTATTTT. Translation gives CASSLSGAVSTDTQYF.

The rearrangement links TRBV5-4 to TRBJ2-5; 10 bases map to TRBD1. The V segment lost 7 bases and the J segment 5 bases; nucleotides outside the gene matches: 8. This CDR3 contains 14 residues. From germline, CDR1 is SGHNT and CDR2 YYREEE (reference sequence). This chain's CDR3 is CASGWRGQGETQYF. CDR3 sequence (DNA): TGTGCCAGCGGGTGGCGGGGACAGGGGGAGACCCAGTACTTC.

The chain recombines TRBV7-2 with TRBJ2-1; 7 bases are a match to TRBD2. The CDR3 totals 16 residues. V lost 5 bases and J lost 7; bases outside the gene matches: 14. In germline, CDR1 is SGHTA, CDR2 FQGNSA. In nucleotides, the CDR3 is TGTGCCAGCAGCCATCACAGCGGGGAGCGTCGTAATGAGCAGTTCTTC. Residues: CASSHHSGERRNEQFF.

The chain has TRBV19 and TRBJ2-1, with 7 positions matching TRBD2. The CDR3 spans 15 residues. V was pared by 4 bases and J by 2 bases, with 5 bases of the junction left unmatched. Germline CDR1 reads LNHDA; CDR2 reads SQIVND (reference sequence). CDR3 region: CASSTGTTAYNEQFF. DNA for the CDR3: TGTGCCAGTAGTACCGGGACTACCGCCTACAATGAGCAGTTCTTC.

This chain connects TRBV10-2 to TRBJ1-2; 11 positions match TRBD1. J lost 8 bases, V lost 4 bases, and 3 bases had no gene match. Germline V gene sequence: CDR1 WSHSY, CDR2 SAAADI. There are 13 residues in the CDR3. The CDR3 here is CASSADRGPGYTF. CDR3 nucleotides: TGCGCCAGCAGTGCGGACAGGGGGCCCGGCTACACCTTC.

The V and J genes are TRBV28 and TRBJ1-5; TRBD1 matches 8 bases. Germline assignment: CDR1 MDHEN and CDR2 SYDVKM. Losses at the gene ends were 1 base for V and 3 bases for J; bases not matched to a gene: 5. This CDR3 is built from 16 residues. CDR3 region: CASSLSWGQANQPQHF. CDR3 sequence (DNA): TGTGCCAGCAGTTTATCCTGGGGACAGGCCAATCAGCCCCAGCATTTT.

DNA of the CDR3: TGTGCCAGCAGCTGGCGGGGTAATGAGCAGTTCTTC. Protein sequence: CASSWRGNEQFF. The chain carries TRBV5-6 and TRBJ2-1; a weak D match, TRBD2 (6 bases). The V end lost 3 bases, the J end lost 7 bases, and 8 bases lay between the germline ends. There are 12 residues in the CDR3. Germline V lookup: CDR1 SGHDT, CDR2 YYEEEE.

Details on this clone: The same CDR3 arises from other DNA sequences in this sample as well. The V call is TRBV15, the J call TRBJ2-7; 11 bases match TRBD1. The CDR3 runs 17 residues. After removal of 1 base from V and 3 bases from J, the junction contained 8 bases not matched to a gene. Germline V lookup: CDR1 LNHNV, CDR2 YYDKDF (reference sequence). Written as DNA, the CDR3 is TGTGCCACCAGCAGAGGTGGCGGGGACAGGGGGGGCTACGAGCAGTACTTC. Translation gives CATSRGGGDRGGYEQYF.

The V gene is TRBV4-2, the J gene TRBJ1-4, with TRBD1 identical over 8 bases. The CDR3 extends over 17 amino acids. CDR1 LGHNA and CDR2 YNFKEQ come from the germline V gene. Trimming cost V 1 base and J 7 bases; bases outside gene matches: 11. CDR3 sequence (DNA): TGTGCCAGCAGCCAAGTTGGGCAGGGGGCGTCTACTGAAAAACTGTTTTTT. Its translation: CASSQVGQGASTEKLFF.

This clone showed up just once. V and J are TRBV29-1 and TRBJ2-7; the D gene is possibly TRBD2 (7 bases). The CDR3 has 16 residues. Germline-derived CDR1 and CDR2 are SQVTM and ANQGSEA. V lost 2 bases, J lost 3 bases, and 20 bases lay in between. This chain's CDR3 is CSVERGGRVGSYEQYF. The CDR3 DNA reads as TGCAGCGTTGAAAGGGGGGGTCGGGTGGGAAGCTACGAGCAGTACTTC.

This rearrangement joins TRBV19 to TRBJ2-7, with 8 positions matching TRBD2. V lost 3 bases, J lost 6 bases, and 7 bases stayed unmatched. Germline CDR1 and CDR2: LNHDA and SQIVND (reference sequence). The CDR3 runs to 14 residues. In DNA form, the CDR3 reads TGTGCCAGTAGTATCGGCGGGGGGCGAGGCGAGCAGTACTTC. This codes for CASSIGGGRGEQYF.

The chain combines TRBV6-1 with TRBJ1-2; the match to TRBD1 covers 9 bases. CDR1 and CDR2 (germline): MNHNS, SASEGT. This CDR3 comprises 15 residues. V was pared by 6 bases and J by 0 bases, with 5 bases of the junction left unmatched. The chain's CDR3 is CASRRYRGPNYGYTF. CDR3 coding DNA: TGTGCCAGCAGAAGATACAGGGGGCCTAACTATGGCTACACCTTC.

This chain joins TRBV5-1 and TRBJ2-5; D uncertain. The CDR3 loop spans 11 amino acids. With 4 bases removed from V and 5 bases from J, the gap between germline ends came to 6 bases. The germline V gene has CDR1 SGHRS and CDR2 YFSETQ. The CDR3 spells CASSPGETQYF. CDR3 bases: TGCGCCAGCAGCCCCGGGGAGACCCAGTACTTC.

The genes are TRBV7-2 and TRBJ1-2; D unresolved. Germline V gives CDR1 SGHTA, CDR2 FQGNSA. The V end was cut by 4 bases, the J end by 1 base, with 10 bases between. The CDR3 runs to 14 residues. CDR3 protein: CASSSQTLNYGYTF. The CDR3 bases are TGTGCCAGCAGCTCACAGACACTTAACTATGGCTACACCTTC.

The rearrangement uses TRBV29-1 and TRBJ1-2; D is unresolved. With 3 bases removed from V and 0 bases from J, the gap between germline ends came to 5 bases. The length of the CDR3 is 12 residues. The germline V gene has CDR1 SQVTM and CDR2 ANQGSEA. The CDR3 bases are TGCAGCGTTGAGGGCACTAACTATGGCTACACCTTC. Translated, it gives CSVEGTNYGYTF.

The chain uses TRBV10-3 and TRBJ2-3; D gene unclear. Between the trimmed V and J ends, which lost 8 bases and 2 bases, there was a span of 5 bases. Germline V gene lookup returns CDR1 ENHRY and CDR2 SYGVKD. The CDR3 extends over 11 amino acids. This CDR3 reads CAISYTDTQYF. The CDR3 coding sequence is TGTGCCATCTCTTACACAGATACGCAGTATTTT.

The chain employs TRBV11-3 and TRBJ2-1; possible D gene TRBD1, 5 bases. CDR1 is SGHNT and CDR2 is YENEEA in the germline V gene. Trimming removed 4 bases from V and 7 bases from J, with 17 bases in between. The CDR3 runs 15 residues. CDR3 sequence reads: CASSSGQGLGNEQFF. The CDR3 coding sequence is TGTGCCAGCAGCTCTGGGCAGGGTTTAGGAAATGAGCAGTTCTTC.

The J gene is TRBJ2-7, the V gene TRBV28; the match to TRBD1 covers 9 bases. The CDR3 runs to 15 residues. CDR1 is MDHEN, CDR2 SYDVKM, per germline. V was clipped by 6 bases and J by 5 bases; unmatched bases: 11. The CDR3 DNA follows: TGTGCCAGCAGGAGACCGGGACAGGGAGGCAACGAGCAGTACTTC. It yields the protein CASRRPGQGGNEQYF. The complete variable domain, with remaining parts taken from reference TRBV28 and TRBJ2-7, reads DVKVTQSSRYLVKRTGEKVFLECVQDMDHENMFWYRQDPGLGLRLIYFSYDVKMKEKGDIPEGYSVSREKKERFSLILESASTNQTSMYLCASRRPGQGGNEQYFGPGTRLTVT.